The 3 T cell receptor beta chains presented below share a single source sample, sequenced in a study of blood T cell repertoires in COVID-19. Profiling relied on immunoSEQ multiplex PCR, and the TCRdb table lists in-frame clones only, not all of them. Counted here are roughly 17,000 clones, about nine tenths occurring once; the ten biggest clones make up about 5.6%. Sequences were obtained from peripheral blood. The receptor source for this set is a human donor in a cohort sampled during active COVID-19.

The rearrangement links TRBV6-5 to TRBJ1-2; weak D call: TRBD1 (5 bases). Germline V CDR1 and CDR2: MNHEY, SVGAGI. The CDR3 runs 13 residues. Trimming stripped 6 bases from V and 4 bases from J, with 12 bases between. DNA of the CDR3: TGTGCCAGCAGGGGTACAGGCATCTATGGCTACACCTTC. Its translation is CASRGTGIYGYTF.

The V and J genes are TRBV5-6 and TRBJ2-1; no definite D call. There are 11 residues in the CDR3. Germline values: CDR1 SGHDT, CDR2 YYEEEE. V lost 3 bases and J lost 7, with 5 bases in between. Written as DNA, the CDR3 is TGTGCCAGCAGCTCCCGTAATGAGCAGTTCTTC. It is translated as CASSSRNEQFF.

The chain couples TRBV5-5 to TRBJ2-6; D uncertain. The CDR3 runs to 15 residues. CDR1 SGHKS and CDR2 YYEKEE come from the germline V gene (reference sequence). The V end lost 1 base, the J end lost 4 bases, and 9 bases lay between the germline ends. The CDR3 spells CASSLLSTGANVLTF. The CDR3 DNA reads as TGTGCCAGCAGCTTGTTGAGTACCGGGGCCAACGTCCTGACTTTC.